These 17 T cell receptor beta chains share one sample of origin, sequenced in a study of cytomegalovirus exposure and HLA in healthy donors. Generated by immunoSEQ multiplex PCR, the TCRdb table keeps only in-frame clones and is missing some. Among some 98,000 clones listed, roughly 87% were seen once. What was sequenced was PBMCs. Every receptor here comes from a man between 18 and 29 years old in good health and CMV-seropositive.

The chain recombines TRBV4-3 with TRBJ1-6; 8 bases match TRBD1. Unmatched junction bases numbered 0, after V lost 3 bases and J lost 5 bases. Germline assignment: CDR1 LGHNA and CDR2 YSLEER. There are 14 residues in the CDR3. This chain's CDR3 is CASSQTGDNSPLHF. The CDR3 DNA follows: TGCGCCAGCAGCCAGACAGGGGATAATTCACCCCTCCACTTT.

The chain couples TRBV7-2 to TRBJ2-2; 11 bases map to TRBD1. CDR3 size: 16 residues. V trimming: 5 bases; J trimming: 5 bases; junction bases outside the gene matches: 7. Germline V gene sequence: CDR1 SGHTA, CDR2 FQGNSA. The CDR3 is CASSLGQGDRTGELFF. The CDR3 DNA reads TGTGCCAGCAGCCTGGGACAGGGGGATCGGACCGGGGAGCTGTTTTTT.

This clone was found once. The chain links TRBV12-5 to TRBJ1-2; D remains ambiguous. The ends were cut back, 1 base at V and 6 bases at J, with 15 bases in the middle. This CDR3 is built from 15 residues. The V gene's germline CDR1 is LGHNT and CDR2 FRNRAP. CDR3 bases: TGTGCTAGTGGTTTGGAGGTGAGGGATCCCAATGGCTACACCTTC. Amino acids: CASGLEVRDPNGYTF.

This chain connects TRBV12-2 to TRBJ2-3; the table's D call, TRBD1, has no DNA check behind it. TRBV12-2 has pseudogene status. The CDR3 extends over 16 amino acids. The CDR3 DNA reads TGTGCAAGTCGCTTAGGGGGTCCCGACGACAGGGATACGCAGTATTTT. Its translation is CASRLGGPDDRDTQYF.

The chain combines TRBV25-1 with TRBJ1-3; perhaps TRBD1 as D (6 bases). The CDR3 has 17 residues. The germline V gene has CDR1 MGHDK and CDR2 SYGVNS. Trimming stripped 4 bases from V and 0 bases from J, with 16 bases between. In nucleotides, the CDR3 is TGTGCCAGCAGTGCTGGTCCACGACAGGTCTCTGGAAACACCATATATTTT. Amino acids: CASSAGPRQVSGNTIYF.

The chain joins TRBV11-2 to TRBJ2-2; TRBD2 matches 11 bases. Losses at the gene ends were 5 bases for V and 4 bases for J; bases not matched to a gene: 9. The germline CDR1 and CDR2 sequences are SGHAT and FQNNGV. The CDR3 totals 17 residues. CDR3 coding DNA: TGTGCCAGCAGCCTACGACTAGCGGGGCTGGTCACCGGGGAGCTGTTTTTT. It is translated as CASSLRLAGLVTGELFF. Supplemented by reference TRBV11-2 and TRBJ2-2, the full variable domain reads EAGVAQSPRYKIIEKRQSVAFWCNPISGHATLYWYQQILGQGPKLLIQFQNNGVVDDSQLPKDRFSAERLKGVDSTLKIQPAKLEDSAVYLCASSLRLAGLVTGELFFGEGSRLTVL.

CDR3 bases: TGTGCCAGCAGTGCGCTCCCGGTCGACGGGAGTGAGAATGAGCAGTTCTTC. This sequence encodes CASSALPVDGSENEQFF. The chain joins TRBV6-1 to TRBJ2-1; tentative D call: TRBD2 (6 bases). The V gene lost 4 bases and the J gene lost 7 bases, with 23 bases spanning the gap. This CDR3 region has 17 residues. Looked up from germline, CDR1 is MNHNS and CDR2 is SASEGT.

The genes are TRBV6-5 and TRBJ1-2; TRBD1 agrees at 9 bases. This CDR3 has 14 residues. Looked up from germline, CDR1 is MNHEY and CDR2 is SVGAGI. With 2 bases clipped from V and 7 bases from J, the junction kept 5 bases outside the gene matches. The CDR3 reads CASSYPGQGFGYTF. CDR3 nucleotide sequence: TGTGCCAGCAGTTACCCGGGACAGGGTTTTGGCTACACCTTC.

CDR3 sequence: CASSVRDSRGGLFF. CDR3 DNA sequence: TGTGCCAGCAGTGTGCGGGACTCCCGCGGTGGGCTGTTTTTT. The chain has TRBV9 and TRBJ2-2; a weak D match, TRBD2 (6 bases). Germline CDR1 is SGDLS and CDR2 is YYNGEE. V lost 5 bases, J lost 13 bases, and 21 bases lay in between. CDR3 length: 14 amino acids.

CDR3 sequence: CASSQFVGAGWDNEQFF. The CDR3 nucleotides read TGTGCCAGCAGCCAGTTCGTGGGTGCGGGGTGGGACAATGAGCAGTTCTTC. V and J are TRBV7-9 and TRBJ2-1, with D possibly being TRBD2 (6 bases). The CDR3 length is 17 residues. Germline CDR1 and CDR2: SEHNR and FQNEAQ (reference sequence). V shed 5 bases and J shed 5 bases, with 22 bases lying between them. Supplemented by reference TRBV7-9 and TRBJ2-1, the full variable domain reads DTGVSQNPRHKITKRGQNVTFRCDPISEHNRLYWYRQTLGQGPEFLTYFQNEAQLEKSRLLSDRFSAERPKGSFSTLEIQRTEQGDSAMYLCASSQFVGAGWDNEQFFGPGTRLTVL.

This rearrangement joins TRBV4-2 to TRBJ1-5; 9 bases match TRBD1. Losses at the gene ends were 3 bases for V and 7 bases for J; bases not matched to a gene: 16. CDR1 is LGHNA and CDR2 is YNFKEQ in the germline V gene. CDR3 length: 18 residues. This CDR3 reads CASSHSVGQQGARQPQHF. The CDR3 DNA is TGTGCCAGCAGCCACAGCGTTGGGCAACAGGGGGCAAGGCAGCCCCAGCATTTT.

The chain couples TRBV19 to TRBJ1-3; 9 bases are a match to TRBD1. The CDR3 extends over 14 amino acids. The V and J ends lost 8 bases and 4 bases, in that order; junction bases with no gene match: 6. CDR1 LNHDA and CDR2 SQIVND come from the germline V gene (reference sequence). CDR3 sequence (DNA): TGTGCCAGTTCGGACAGGGGCGCGGGAAACACCATATATTTT. The encoded protein is CASSDRGAGNTIYF.

The rearrangement links TRBV29-1 to TRBJ1-1; D not resolved. CDR1 is SQVTM, CDR2 ANQGSEA, per germline. This CDR3 is built from 11 residues. V dropped 3 bases and J dropped 4 bases, with 6 bases sitting between them. The CDR3 bases are TGCAGCGTTGACCGCGGCACTGAAGCTTTCTTT. It translates to CSVDRGTEAFF.

A single count supports this clone. The chain carries TRBV27 and TRBJ2-7, with D tentatively TRBD2 (6 bases). The CDR3 loop spans 15 amino acids. Trimming stripped 3 bases from V and 3 bases from J, with 15 bases between. Germline lookup yields CDR1 MNHEY and CDR2 SMNVEV (reference sequence). Here the CDR3 DNA reads TGTGCCAGCAGTTTTTCGGGTAGCGGATTCTACGAGCAGTACTTC. Amino acid sequence: CASSFSGSGFYEQYF.

The gene calls are TRBV6-5 and TRBJ1-6, with unresolved D. The germline V and J ends were trimmed by 0 bases and 4 bases, with 10 bases remaining between them. There are 16 residues in the CDR3. The germline gives CDR1 MNHEY, CDR2 SVGAGI. The CDR3 DNA sequence: TGTGCCAGCAGTTACTCGACTGCCGCGTATAATTCACCCCTCCACTTT. This gives the protein CASSYSTAAYNSPLHF.

The chain couples TRBV11-2 to TRBJ2-5, with 10 bases identical to TRBD2. This CDR3 is 13 amino acids long. Germline V gene sequence: CDR1 SGHAT, CDR2 FQNNGV. The V segment lost 7 bases and the J segment 7 bases; nucleotides outside the gene matches: 6. CDR3: CASMLAGAGTQYF. CDR3 nucleotides: TGTGCCAGCATGCTAGCGGGGGCAGGGACCCAGTACTTC.

The rearrangement links TRBV15 to TRBJ2-5; TRBD2 agrees at 15 bases. The V and J ends lost 7 bases and 2 bases, in that order; junction bases with no gene match: 5. Germline-derived CDR1 and CDR2 are LNHNV and YYDKDF (reference sequence). The length of the CDR3 is 16 residues. The CDR3 DNA follows: TGTGCCACCAACCACGGGACTAGCGGGGGGCAAGAGACCCAGTACTTC. This codes for CATNHGTSGGQETQYF.